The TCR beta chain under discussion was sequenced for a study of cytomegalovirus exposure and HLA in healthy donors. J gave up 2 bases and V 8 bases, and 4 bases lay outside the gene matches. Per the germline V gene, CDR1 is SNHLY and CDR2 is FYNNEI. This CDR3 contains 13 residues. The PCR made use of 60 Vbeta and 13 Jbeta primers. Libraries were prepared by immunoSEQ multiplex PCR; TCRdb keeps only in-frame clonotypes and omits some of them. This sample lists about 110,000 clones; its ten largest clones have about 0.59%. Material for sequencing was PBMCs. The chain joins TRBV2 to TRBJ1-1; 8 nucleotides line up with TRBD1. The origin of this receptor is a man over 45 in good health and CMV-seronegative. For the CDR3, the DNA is TGTGCCAGCCCGGACAGGGTAAACACTGAAGCTTTCTTT. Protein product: CASPDRVNTEAFF.